One T cell receptor beta chain is described in this entry. Its target is not known. These data come from a study of beta chain features in type 1 diabetes. The CDR3 extends over 15 amino acids. The V gene's germline CDR1 is MNHEY and CDR2 SMNVEV (reference sequence). Trimming cost V 5 bases and J 2 bases, with 14 bases left between them. Findings and caveats of the study: Among all four CD4+ subsets, Type 1 diabetes patients had TCRB CDR3s that were moderately but significantly shorter.

Every bit of the isolated RNA underwent reverse transcription, so sequencing read expressed TCRB transcripts. Assay used: immunoSEQ multiplex PCR; TCRdb lists only in-frame clones, some missing. The table includes some 280,000 clones, around 15% detected once. This clonotype was obtained from a man aged 25-45 years with type 1 diabetes. The sequenced sample consisted of naive CD4+ T cells from blood. The chain is built from TRBV27 and TRBJ2-3, with D perhaps TRBD2 (6 bases). The CDR3 protein is CASSASSVTTDTQYF. The CDR3 DNA reads TGTGCCAGCAGTGCGTCTAGCGTTACCACAGATACGCAGTATTTT.